A selection of T cell receptor beta chains follows, all from one sample in a study of cytomegalovirus exposure and HLA in healthy donors. The method was immunoSEQ multiplex PCR; TCRdb's version includes in-frame clones alone and lacks a portion of them. Of some 95,000 clones listed, roughly 73% are singletons. The sequenced material came from PBMCs. These receptors were obtained from a man aged 50 to 60 in good health and CMV-seropositive. Both conserved end residues are part of each CDR3. Each record gives: V gene, clone size, J gene, D gene, CDR3 protein, CDR3 DNA. The D gene is left open where the match is weak. Size is stated for part of the rows, as once, few or many counts, or as a class when the clone is expanded.

v_call: TRBV7-3; clone_size: NA; j_call: TRBJ2-6; d_call: NA; cdr3_aa: CASSQQPGNPGANVLTF; cdr3_nt: TGTGCCAGCAGCCAACAACCAGGGAATCCTGGGGCCAACGTCCTGACTTTC
v_call: TRBV7-3; clone_size: few; j_call: TRBJ2-3; d_call: NA; cdr3_aa: CASSQTRVDTQYF; cdr3_nt: TGTGCCAGCAGCCAGACTAGAGTGGATACGCAGTATTTT
v_call: TRBV27; clone_size: few; j_call: TRBJ2-3; d_call: TRBD2; cdr3_aa: CASSLGGGGAPDTQYF; cdr3_nt: TGTGCCAGCAGTTTGGGGGGCGGGGGGGCGCCAGATACGCAGTATTTT
v_call: TRBV28; clone_size: NA; j_call: TRBJ2-1; d_call: NA; cdr3_aa: CASSLLQGEHEQFF; cdr3_nt: TGTGCCAGCAGCCTGTTGCAGGGCGAGCATGAGCAGTTCTTC
v_call: TRBV19; clone_size: NA; j_call: TRBJ1-1; d_call: TRBD1; cdr3_aa: CATKDRVEGENTEAFF; cdr3_nt: TGTGCCACTAAGGACAGGGTCGAAGGCGAGAACACTGAAGCTTTCTTT
v_call: TRBV4-2; clone_size: NA; j_call: TRBJ1-2; d_call: TRBD1; cdr3_aa: CASSQDRGQDYGYTF; cdr3_nt: TGTGCCAGCAGCCAAGATCGAGGACAGGACTATGGCTACACCTTC
v_call: TRBV6-1; clone_size: NA; j_call: TRBJ1-5; d_call: TRBD1; cdr3_aa: CASKPGQVNQPQHF; cdr3_nt: TGTGCCAGCAAACCGGGACAGGTCAATCAGCCCCAGCATTTT
v_call: TRBV19; clone_size: NA; j_call: TRBJ1-1; d_call: NA; cdr3_aa: CASSISPRGPDTEAFF; cdr3_nt: TGTGCCAGTAGTATATCGCCGCGGGGGCCCGATACTGAAGCTTTCTTT
v_call: TRBV9; clone_size: NA; j_call: TRBJ1-3; d_call: NA; cdr3_aa: CASSVEQAGNTIYF; cdr3_nt: TGTGCCAGCAGCGTAGAACAGGCTGGAAACACCATATATTTT
v_call: TRBV7-2; clone_size: NA; j_call: TRBJ2-1; d_call: TRBD2; cdr3_aa: CASSLTSGLAGLNEQFF; cdr3_nt: TGTGCCAGCAGCCTTACCTCGGGACTAGCGGGGCTCAATGAGCAGTTCTTC
v_call: TRBV6-6; clone_size: NA; j_call: TRBJ2-1; d_call: NA; cdr3_aa: CASSYSSSNQGNEQFF; cdr3_nt: TGTGCCAGCAGTTACTCCTCTAGTAATCAGGGCAATGAGCAGTTCTTC
v_call: TRBV5-1; clone_size: NA; j_call: TRBJ2-7; d_call: NA; cdr3_aa: CASSAIQGSEQYF; cdr3_nt: TGCGCCAGCAGCGCCATACAGGGAAGTGAGCAGTACTTC
v_call: TRBV29-1; clone_size: few; j_call: TRBJ1-1; d_call: NA; cdr3_aa: CSAGRENTEAFF; cdr3_nt: TGCAGCGCCGGGAGAGAGAACACTGAAGCTTTCTTT
v_call: TRBV5-7; clone_size: NA; j_call: TRBJ1-2; d_call: TRBD1; cdr3_aa: CASRGEVTGPYGYTF; cdr3_nt: TGTGCCAGCAGGGGCGAGGTGACAGGGCCCTATGGCTACACCTTC
v_call: TRBV7-2; clone_size: NA; j_call: TRBJ2-5; d_call: TRBD2; cdr3_aa: CASRLTSRETQYF; cdr3_nt: TGTGCCAGCAGACTGACTAGCCGGGAGACCCAGTACTTC
v_call: TRBV5-6; clone_size: NA; j_call: TRBJ1-2; d_call: NA; cdr3_aa: CASSHSGKGTGYTF; cdr3_nt: TGTGCCAGCAGCCACTCGGGAAAGGGGACAGGCTACACCTTC
v_call: TRBV6-1; clone_size: NA; j_call: TRBJ2-7; d_call: TRBD2; cdr3_aa: CASRGGLGYEQYF; cdr3_nt: TGTGCCAGCAGGGGAGGACTAGGCTACGAGCAGTACTTC
v_call: TRBV9; clone_size: NA; j_call: TRBJ1-3; d_call: TRBD1; cdr3_aa: CASSATGGASGNTIYF; cdr3_nt: TGTGCCAGCAGCGCTACAGGGGGCGCTTCTGGAAACACCATATATTTT
v_call: TRBV6-4; clone_size: NA; j_call: TRBJ1-5; d_call: NA; cdr3_aa: CASSDVGQPQNF; cdr3_nt: TGTGCCAGCAGTGACGTCGGACAGCCCCAGAATTTT
v_call: TRBV7-2; clone_size: few; j_call: TRBJ2-1; d_call: TRBD2; cdr3_aa: CASSYSGGDEQFF; cdr3_nt: TGTGCCAGCAGCTATAGCGGGGGGGATGAGCAGTTCTTC
v_call: TRBV19; clone_size: NA; j_call: TRBJ1-2; d_call: TRBD1; cdr3_aa: CASSIRQGREGYTF; cdr3_nt: TGTGCCAGTAGCATTCGACAGGGGCGAGAGGGCTACACCTTC
v_call: TRBV7-2; clone_size: few; j_call: TRBJ1-2; d_call: TRBD1; cdr3_aa: CASSLPGTAIYGYTF; cdr3_nt: TGTGCCAGCAGCTTACCCGGGACAGCTATCTATGGCTACACCTTC
v_call: TRBV6-5; clone_size: NA; j_call: TRBJ1-6; d_call: NA; cdr3_aa: CATRASSYNSPLHF; cdr3_nt: TGTGCCACCCGAGCGAGCTCCTATAATTCACCCCTCCACTTT
v_call: TRBV28; clone_size: NA; j_call: TRBJ1-2; d_call: NA; cdr3_aa: CASSSTNNANRDGYTF; cdr3_nt: TGTGCCAGCAGTTCAACAAACAACGCTAACAGGGATGGCTACACCTTC
v_call: TRBV6-1; clone_size: few; j_call: TRBJ2-3; d_call: TRBD2; cdr3_aa: CASRESGTSFTDTQYF; cdr3_nt: TGTGCCAGCAGGGAATCCGGGACTAGCTTCACAGATACGCAGTATTTT
v_call: TRBV7-9; clone_size: NA; j_call: TRBJ2-7; d_call: TRBD1; cdr3_aa: CASSEGQKARNEQYF; cdr3_nt: TGTGCCAGCAGCGAGGGACAGAAGGCTCGCAACGAGCAGTACTTC
v_call: TRBV27; clone_size: NA; j_call: TRBJ2-2; d_call: TRBD1; cdr3_aa: CASSFRDRGYTGELFF; cdr3_nt: TGTGCCAGCAGTTTTCGGGACAGGGGGTACACCGGGGAGCTGTTTTTT
v_call: TRBV27; clone_size: NA; j_call: TRBJ1-1; d_call: NA; cdr3_aa: CASGGVGGGYTEAFF; cdr3_nt: TGTGCCAGCGGGGGAGTCGGGGGAGGATACACTGAAGCTTTCTTT
v_call: TRBV5-1; clone_size: NA; j_call: TRBJ2-7; d_call: NA; cdr3_aa: CASRKMEVSYEQYF; cdr3_nt: TGCGCCAGCAGAAAGATGGAGGTATCCTACGAGCAGTACTTC
v_call: TRBV10-3; clone_size: NA; j_call: TRBJ1-5; d_call: NA; cdr3_aa: CAIKAGLGNQPQHF; cdr3_nt: TGTGCCATCAAGGCAGGGCTAGGCAATCAGCCCCAGCATTTT
v_call: TRBV5-1; clone_size: once; j_call: TRBJ2-3; d_call: TRBD2; cdr3_aa: CASSSQLAGTDTQYF; cdr3_nt: TGCGCCAGCAGCAGTCAGCTAGCGGGTACAGATACGCAGTATTTT
v_call: TRBV28; clone_size: NA; j_call: TRBJ2-7; d_call: NA; cdr3_aa: CASSTTGSTYEQYF; cdr3_nt: TGTGCCAGCAGTACAACAGGGTCCACCTACGAGCAGTACTTC
v_call: TRBV5-6; clone_size: NA; j_call: TRBJ1-4; d_call: TRBD1; cdr3_aa: CASSLRQGYNEKLFF; cdr3_nt: TGTGCCAGCAGCTTGAGACAGGGGTATAATGAAAAACTGTTTTTT
v_call: TRBV28; clone_size: NA; j_call: TRBJ1-6; d_call: TRBD1; cdr3_aa: CASSSLGDRGLHNSPLHF; cdr3_nt: TGTGCCAGCAGTTCGCTTGGAGACAGGGGACTCCATAATTCACCCCTCCACTTT
v_call: TRBV18; clone_size: NA; j_call: TRBJ2-7; d_call: TRBD1; cdr3_aa: CASSAQGVHEQYF; cdr3_nt: TGTGCCAGCTCCGCGCAGGGGGTCCACGAGCAGTACTTC
v_call: TRBV29-1; clone_size: few; j_call: TRBJ1-4; d_call: TRBD1; cdr3_aa: CSVVARDRGEKLFF; cdr3_nt: TGCAGCGTTGTAGCCCGGGACAGGGGTGAAAAACTGTTTTTT
v_call: TRBV29-1; clone_size: NA; j_call: TRBJ1-1; d_call: NA; cdr3_aa: CSVLPFPEAFF; cdr3_nt: TGCAGCGTTCTTCCGTTCCCTGAAGCTTTCTTT
v_call: TRBV7-2; clone_size: NA; j_call: TRBJ2-3; d_call: TRBD2; cdr3_aa: CASLKRGGPTDTQYF; cdr3_nt: TGTGCCAGTCTCAAGCGGGGGGGCCCCACAGATACGCAGTATTTT
v_call: TRBV4-3; clone_size: NA; j_call: TRBJ1-2; d_call: TRBD1; cdr3_aa: CASSQDLVRTGVDYGYTF; cdr3_nt: TGCGCCAGCAGCCAAGATCTCGTTCGGACAGGGGTGGACTATGGCTACACCTTC
v_call: TRBV20-1; clone_size: NA; j_call: TRBJ1-2; d_call: NA; cdr3_aa: CSARVGVDTF; cdr3_nt: TGCAGTGCTAGGGTTGGAGTGGACACCTTC
v_call: TRBV5-4; clone_size: NA; j_call: TRBJ2-7; d_call: NA; cdr3_aa: CASSLRGSIHEQYF; cdr3_nt: TGTGCCAGCAGCTTGCGGGGTAGTATCCACGAGCAGTACTTC
v_call: TRBV6-1; clone_size: NA; j_call: TRBJ1-5; d_call: TRBD1; cdr3_aa: CASSRGQGIEQPQHF; cdr3_nt: TGTGCCAGCAGTCGGGGACAGGGAATAGAACAGCCCCAGCATTTT
v_call: TRBV6-1; clone_size: NA; j_call: TRBJ2-7; d_call: NA; cdr3_aa: CASSDTALSYEQYF; cdr3_nt: TGTGCCAGCAGTGACACAGCTTTATCCTACGAGCAGTACTTC
v_call: TRBV6-5; clone_size: once; j_call: TRBJ1-1; d_call: NA; cdr3_aa: CASSYGLQTTEAFF; cdr3_nt: TGTGCCAGCAGTTACGGGCTCCAAACAACTGAAGCTTTCTTT
v_call: TRBV2; clone_size: once; j_call: TRBJ2-5; d_call: NA; cdr3_aa: CASTSGTTGMETQYF; cdr3_nt: TGTGCCAGCACGTCTGGAACCACAGGGATGGAGACCCAGTACTTC
v_call: TRBV7-3; clone_size: NA; j_call: TRBJ2-1; d_call: TRBD2; cdr3_aa: CASSLTSGGFNEQFF; cdr3_nt: TGTGCCAGCAGCCTCACTAGCGGGGGGTTCAATGAGCAGTTCTTC
v_call: TRBV19; clone_size: NA; j_call: TRBJ1-2; d_call: NA; cdr3_aa: CASSVGITNYGYTF; cdr3_nt: TGTGCCAGTAGTGTCGGGATAACTAACTATGGCTACACCTTC
v_call: TRBV5-1; clone_size: few; j_call: TRBJ1-1; d_call: NA; cdr3_aa: CASSLGSRDTRDTEAFF; cdr3_nt: TGCGCCAGCAGCTTGGGGAGCCGGGACACAAGGGACACTGAAGCTTTCTTT
v_call: TRBV5-6; clone_size: NA; j_call: TRBJ1-2; d_call: TRBD1; cdr3_aa: CASTLLQGDYGYPF; cdr3_nt: TGTGCCAGCACTCTATTACAGGGGGACTATGGCTACCCCTTC
v_call: TRBV4-3; clone_size: NA; j_call: TRBJ2-3; d_call: NA; cdr3_aa: CASSSRLTDTQYF; cdr3_nt: TGCGCCAGCAGCTCTCGTTTAACAGATACGCAGTATTTT
v_call: TRBV11-2; clone_size: NA; j_call: TRBJ2-2; d_call: NA; cdr3_aa: CASTLGSAGELFF; cdr3_nt: TGTGCCAGCACCTTAGGGTCGGCCGGGGAGCTGTTTTTT
v_call: TRBV29-1; clone_size: NA; j_call: TRBJ2-5; d_call: NA; cdr3_aa: CSVDGGSGQETQYF; cdr3_nt: TGCAGCGTTGATGGTGGGTCGGGGCAAGAGACCCAGTACTTC
v_call: TRBV7-9; clone_size: NA; j_call: TRBJ2-7; d_call: NA; cdr3_aa: CASSLDPTVNEQYF; cdr3_nt: TGTGCCAGCAGCTTAGACCCGACAGTAAACGAGCAGTACTTC
v_call: TRBV15; clone_size: once; j_call: TRBJ1-2; d_call: NA; cdr3_aa: CATSPTGSDGYTF; cdr3_nt: TGTGCCACCAGCCCAACAGGCTCTGATGGCTACACCTTC
v_call: TRBV19; clone_size: NA; j_call: TRBJ2-3; d_call: TRBD2; cdr3_aa: CASSDRGGLDTQYF; cdr3_nt: TGTGCCAGTAGTGACCGGGGGGGCTTAGATACGCAGTATTTT